The next 19 T cell receptor beta chains were all read from a single sample in a study of identical twins. Via MiXCR, TCRdb re-called the 5' RACE reads, giving one row per CDR3 protein. The table lists 200,000 to 250,000 distinct CDR3 sequences, roughly an eighth of them singletons. The sample comprised memory (CD45RO+) T cells sorted from blood. The origin of the receptors is a woman aged 18-29 years in good health.

This sequence joins TRBV6-1 and TRBJ2-7; TRBD1 agrees at 7 bases. There are 14 residues in the CDR3. V was clipped by 6 bases and J by 3 bases; unmatched bases: 8. Germline assignment: CDR1 MNHNS and CDR2 SASEGT. The CDR3 loop is CASRSRRDSYEQYF. CDR3 DNA: TGTGCCAGCAGATCACGCCGGGACAGCTACGAGCAGTACTTC.

This clonotype was seen a handful of times. J is TRBJ1-4 and V is TRBV18; no reliable D call. The CDR3 extends over 13 amino acids. Germline CDR1 and CDR2: KGHSH and LQKENI. Trimming removed 3 bases at V and 6 bases at J, with 8 bases between. CDR3 in DNA: TGTGCCAGCTCACCGGCGGGGTATGAAAAACTGTTTTTT. Translated, it gives CASSPAGYEKLFF.

This chain joins TRBV10-1 and TRBJ2-3; tentatively, D is TRBD2 (5 bases). The CDR3 is 13 amino acids. CDR1 and CDR2 (germline): WNHNN, SYGVQD (reference sequence). The V end was cut by 2 bases, the J end by 6 bases, with 9 bases between. As DNA, the CDR3 is TGCGCCAGCAGTGAGAAACCGGGGGATACGCAGTATTTT. It translates to CASSEKPGDTQYF.

This clonotype was seen a few times. The chain recombines TRBV9 with TRBJ2-7; 9 bases map to TRBD1. The V segment lost 2 bases and the J segment 4 bases; nucleotides outside the gene matches: 7. Looked up from germline, CDR1 is SGDLS and CDR2 is YYNGEE. There are 15 residues in the CDR3. CDR3 region: CASSVTGQGLYEQYF. The CDR3 region has the DNA TGTGCCAGCAGCGTGACGGGACAGGGTCTATACGAGCAGTACTTC.

This clonotype was seen a few times. The chain carries TRBV7-9 and TRBJ2-3, with D possibly matching TRBD2 (7 bases). The CDR3 runs to 16 residues. V lost 5 bases to trimming and J lost 2 bases, with 17 bases between them. Germline CDR1 SEHNR, CDR2 FQNEAQ (reference sequence). The CDR3: CASSQGLRGPTDTQYF. CDR3 coding DNA: TGTGCCAGCAGCCAGGGGCTGCGGGGGCCCACAGATACGCAGTATTTT.

This clonotype was observed a few times. The chain couples TRBV7-8 to TRBJ2-3; TRBD2 might be the D (5 bases). Trimming removed 7 bases from V and 0 bases from J, with 20 bases in between. Germline CDR1 SGHVS, CDR2 FQNEAQ. The CDR3 runs 17 residues. CDR3 amino acids: CASTYAGRAVSTDTQYF. The CDR3 coding sequence is TGTGCCAGCACCTACGCGGGCCGGGCAGTTAGCACAGATACGCAGTATTTT.

A few counts support this clonotype. As DNA, the CDR3 is TGTGCCACCAGGAAAGCTCCCGATGTCTACAATGAGCAGTTCTTC. This encodes CATRKAPDVYNEQFF. V is TRBV15 and J is TRBJ2-1; D unclear. CDR3 length equals 15 residues. CDR1 and CDR2 (germline): LNHNV, YYDKDF (reference sequence). Trimming took 6 bases from V and 3 from J, leaving 15 bases between them.

This clonotype occurred many times. V and J are TRBV7-8 and TRBJ1-6; possible D gene TRBD1, 6 bases. The CDR3 is 14 residues long. Trimming removed 3 bases from V and 7 bases from J, with 10 bases in between. Germline lookup yields CDR1 SGHVS and CDR2 FQNEAQ. DNA for the CDR3: TGTGCCAGCAGCTTCGACAGGACCAATTCACCCCTCCACTTT. Translation gives CASSFDRTNSPLHF.

The chain recombines TRBV11-2 with TRBJ2-1, with TRBD2 matching over 8 bases. Germline V lookup: CDR1 SGHAT, CDR2 FQNNGV. J gave up 1 base and V 1 base, and 9 bases lay outside the gene matches. CDR3 length: 18 amino acids. The CDR3 DNA follows: TGTGCCAGCAGCTTAGTATCGGGAGGGGCCTTTTCCTACAATGAGCAGTTCTTC. Protein: CASSLVSGGAFSYNEQFF.

The rearrangement joins TRBV7-8 to TRBJ1-1; 7 nucleotides agree with TRBD1. The CDR3 sequence is 14 residues long. The V gene end was trimmed by 5 bases and the J gene end by 1 base; junction bases not matched to a gene: 4. The germline V gene has CDR1 SGHVS and CDR2 FQNEAQ. The CDR3 DNA reads as TGTGCCAGCAGCCGTAGACAGGGGAACACTGAAGCTTTCTTT. It is translated as CASSRRQGNTEAFF.

The rearrangement joins TRBV5-6 to TRBJ1-1; D is unresolved. V dropped 0 bases and J dropped 1 base, with 7 bases sitting between them. The CDR3 has 14 amino acids. Germline-derived CDR1 and CDR2 are SGHDT and YYEEEE. The CDR3 is CASSLGTGNTEAFF. The CDR3 coding sequence is TGTGCCAGCAGCTTGGGGACGGGGAACACTGAAGCTTTCTTT.

A few counts support this clonotype. The chain has TRBV6-2 or TRBV6-3 and TRBJ2-2; the match to TRBD1 covers 7 bases. After removal of 4 bases from V and 5 bases from J, the junction contained 7 bases not matched to a gene. In germline, CDR1 is MNHEY, CDR2 SVGEGT. The length of the CDR3 is 15 residues. CDR3 in DNA: TGTGCCAGCAGTTCCCCCCCCAGGGGGACCGGGGAGCTGTTTTTT. Residues: CASSSPPRGTGELFF.

V and J are TRBV4-3 and TRBJ1-1; D is undetermined. The CDR3 totals 13 residues. Per the germline V gene, CDR1 is LGHNA and CDR2 is YSLEER. Trimming took 0 bases from V and 5 from J, leaving 7 bases between them. The DNA for the CDR3 is TGCGCCAGCAGCCAAGAATCGGTGACTGAAGCTTTCTTT. This encodes CASSQESVTEAFF.

CDR3 nucleotides: TGCAGCGTTGACCCGGACAGCCAAGAGACCCAGTACTTC. Translating gives CSVDPDSQETQYF. V is TRBV29-1 and J is TRBJ2-5, with D maybe TRBD1 (6 bases). The CDR3 has 13 amino acids. The V gene lost 3 bases and the J gene lost 1 base, with 9 bases spanning the gap. Germline lookup yields CDR1 SQVTM and CDR2 ANQGSEA.

This clonotype was recorded many times. V is TRBV29-1 and J is TRBJ1-1; D unresolved. In germline, CDR1 is SQVTM, CDR2 ANQGSEA. The length of the CDR3 is 13 residues. The V end lost 2 bases, the J end lost 1 base, and 8 bases lay between the germline ends. The CDR3 loop is CSVERSSNTEAFF. As DNA, the CDR3 is TGCAGCGTTGAACGGTCTTCGAACACTGAAGCTTTCTTT.

This clonotype has only a few counts. This chain connects TRBV27 to TRBJ2-1; D is unclear. V lost 1 base and J lost 0, with 10 bases in between. The CDR3 extends over 16 amino acids. Per the germline V gene, CDR1 is MNHEY and CDR2 is SMNVEV (reference sequence). CDR3 region: CASSLFWASSYNEQFF. The CDR3, as DNA: TGTGCCAGCAGTTTATTTTGGGCAAGCTCCTACAATGAGCAGTTCTTC.

The table lists this clonotype with a count of one. This may stem from a read error, because a much larger clone lies one nucleotide away. V usage is TRBV27 and J usage is TRBJ2-2; D is ambiguous. The germline V gene encodes CDR1 MNHEY and CDR2 SMNVEV (reference sequence). The CDR3 runs 13 residues. For the CDR3, the DNA is TGTGCCTGCAGTTTTTTAAACACCGGGGAGCTGTTTTTT. This sequence encodes CACSFLNTGELFF.

The chain joins TRBV11-2 to TRBJ2-1; 8 nucleotides match TRBD1. Trimming took 6 bases from V and 4 from J; bases not matched to a gene: 11. The germline V gene has CDR1 SGHAT and CDR2 FQNNGV. This CDR3 is 16 amino acids long. This chain's CDR3 is CASSRIPGQAYNEQFF. The CDR3 nucleotides are TGTGCCAGCAGTCGTATCCCGGGACAGGCATACAATGAGCAGTTCTTC.

This clonotype occurred a few times. The chain joins TRBV29-1 to TRBJ1-2; maybe TRBD1 (6 bases). CDR1 is SQVTM, CDR2 ANQGSEA, per germline. V lost 8 bases, J lost 3 bases, and 22 bases lay in between. The CDR3 loop spans 15 amino acids. The CDR3 sequence: CSITGRDNSYYGYTF. The CDR3 bases are TGCAGCATCACAGGCAGGGACAATTCTTACTATGGCTACACCTTC.